Given below is one T cell receptor beta chain in context. Its cognate antigen is unknown. A sample-barcoded 5' primer and a J-beta primer mix were used in a second PCR of roughly 7 to 11 cycles. Each CDR3 protein is one row after TCRdb ran MiXCR on the 5' RACE reads. There are 800,000 to 1,300,000 distinct CDR3 sequences in the sample; 25% occur only once, and 0.65% to 0.75% lies in the top ten. The sample is drawn from a study of blood T cells in healthy people across ages. The extraction recovered at least 5 micrograms of total RNA per sample. Study-level findings and limits: Donor CMV infection status was unknown, possibly confounding age-related changes in expanded clonotypes. Comparison with aged donors showed that long-lived donors had more naive CD4+ cells and higher diversity.

Another study also made use of these data, one on T cells of mothers and their children. As that report states: Relative to unrelated pairs, biologically related mother-child dyads exhibited marginally greater, non-significant overlap.

Sample: blood. The receptor was isolated from a girl aged 2 to 10 in good health.

Here the CDR3 DNA reads TGTGCCAGCAGTAGGACAGCCGTGAACACTGAAGCTTTCTTT. It specifies CASSRTAVNTEAFF. The chain carries TRBV12-3 or TRBV12-4 and TRBJ1-1; maybe TRBD1 (6 bases). This CDR3 is built from 14 residues. V gave up 5 bases and J gave up 0 bases, with 10 bases separating them.